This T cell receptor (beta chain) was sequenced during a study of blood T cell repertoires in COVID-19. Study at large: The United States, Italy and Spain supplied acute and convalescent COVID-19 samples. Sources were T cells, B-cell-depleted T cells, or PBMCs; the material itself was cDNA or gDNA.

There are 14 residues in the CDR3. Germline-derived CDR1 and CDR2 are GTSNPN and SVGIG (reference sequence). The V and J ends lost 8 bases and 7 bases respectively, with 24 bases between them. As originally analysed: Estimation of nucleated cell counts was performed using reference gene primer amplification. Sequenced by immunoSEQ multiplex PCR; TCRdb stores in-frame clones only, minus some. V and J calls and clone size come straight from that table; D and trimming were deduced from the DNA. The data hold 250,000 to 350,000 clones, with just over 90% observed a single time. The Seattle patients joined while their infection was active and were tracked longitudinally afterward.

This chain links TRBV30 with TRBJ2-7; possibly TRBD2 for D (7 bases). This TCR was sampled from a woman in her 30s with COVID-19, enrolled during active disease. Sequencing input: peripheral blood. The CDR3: CATKGERRGGEQYF. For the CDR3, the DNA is TGTGCCACCAAAGGGGAAAGAAGGGGGGGAGAGCAGTACTTC.